These 14 T cell receptor beta chains originate from one sample sequenced in a study of blood T cell repertoires in COVID-19. Sequencing used immunoSEQ multiplex PCR; TCRdb keeps in-frame clones, though not all of them. Of 48,000 or so clones detected, about 84% appear once; the ten largest clones hold 5.5% to 7%. Sequenced input: peripheral blood. These receptors originate from an older woman with acute or convalescent COVID-19.

This clone occurred once. J is TRBJ2-7 and V is TRBV9; 8 nucleotides match TRBD1. The CDR3 is 14 residues long. Trimming removed 2 bases from V and 6 bases from J; junction bases left unmatched: 7. Germline V lookup: CDR1 SGDLS, CDR2 YYNGEE. The CDR3 here is CASSVQGAYGEQYF. In DNA, the CDR3 is TGTGCCAGCAGCGTCCAGGGGGCGTACGGCGAGCAGTACTTC.

This clone turned up a few times. This rearrangement joins TRBV10-3 to TRBJ2-3, with TRBD2 identical over 13 bases. This CDR3 is built from 17 residues. Germline values: CDR1 ENHRY, CDR2 SYGVKD. V shed 6 bases, J shed 0 bases, and the junction held 6 bases outside the gene matches. The CDR3 loop is CAIRRTSGGSSTDTQYF. The CDR3 coding sequence is TGTGCCATCAGGCGGACTAGCGGGGGTTCTAGCACAGATACGCAGTATTTT.

This chain joins TRBV5-1 and TRBJ1-6; tentatively, D is TRBD1 (5 bases). Germline V CDR1 and CDR2: SGHRS, YFSETQ. Trimming shortened V by 2 bases and J by 7 bases, and 13 bases separated the two germline ends. The CDR3 is 15 amino acids. CDR3 nucleotides: TGCGCCAGCAGCTTCAGGGATTTGGCAAATTCACCCCTCCACTTT. It is translated as CASSFRDLANSPLHF.

The chain has TRBV7-2 and TRBJ2-5, with TRBD2 as a possible D gene (5 bases). Between the trimmed V and J ends, which lost 5 bases and 4 bases, there was a span of 14 bases. Germline CDR1 is SGHTA and CDR2 is FQGNSA. The CDR3 loop spans 14 amino acids. The CDR3 here is CASSRGLASETQYF. CDR3 bases: TGTGCCAGCAGCCGTGGGTTAGCGTCAGAGACCCAGTACTTC.

V gene TRBV3-1 (or the pseudogene TRBV3-2) combines with J gene TRBJ1-2; D gene ambiguous. CDR1 LGHDT and CDR2 YNNKEL come from the germline V gene (reference sequence). V lost 0 bases to trimming and J lost 5 bases, with 10 bases between them. The CDR3 extends over 14 amino acids. CDR3 in amino acids: CASSQDPQLYGYTF. The CDR3 DNA reads TGTGCCAGCAGCCAAGATCCCCAGTTGTATGGCTACACCTTC.

The V and J genes are TRBV9 and TRBJ1-4; possible D gene TRBD1, 6 bases. Trimming cost V 2 bases and J 3 bases, with 14 bases left between them. Looked up from germline, CDR1 is SGDLS and CDR2 is YYNGEE. The CDR3 covers 16 residues. CDR3 nucleotides: TGTGCCAGCAGCGTGGCAGGGAGGGGGTCTAATGAAAAACTGTTTTTT. This translates into CASSVAGRGSNEKLFF.

The gene calls are TRBV9 and TRBJ1-2; D unclear. Germline V CDR1 and CDR2: SGDLS, YYNGEE. V shed 4 bases and J shed 2 bases, with 15 bases lying between them. The CDR3 covers 15 residues. The CDR3 spells CASSPPGGPNYGYTF. The CDR3 coding sequence is TGTGCCAGCAGCCCTCCGGGAGGGCCCAACTATGGCTACACCTTC.

The J gene is TRBJ1-1, the V gene TRBV19; D call uncertain. CDR1 is LNHDA, CDR2 SQIVND, per germline (reference sequence). The ends were cut back, 3 bases at V and 6 bases at J, with 8 bases in the middle. The CDR3 length is 12 residues. The CDR3 here is CASSIPRSEAFF. CDR3 coding DNA: TGTGCCAGTAGTATCCCGCGTTCTGAAGCTTTCTTT.

The V gene is TRBV6-5, the J gene TRBJ1-1; 7 bases agree with TRBD1. CDR3 length: 13 residues. Germline trimming cut 8 bases from V and 5 bases from J; bases unmatched to any gene: 8. The germline gives CDR1 MNHEY, CDR2 SVGAGI. DNA for the CDR3: TGTGCCAGCCCAGTTGACAGGGATACTGAAGCTTTCTTT. Translated: CASPVDRDTEAFF.

This chain joins TRBV6-5 and TRBJ2-7, with TRBD2 as a possible D gene (5 bases). V was trimmed by 2 bases and J by 7 bases, leaving 15 bases between them. The germline CDR1 and CDR2 sequences are MNHEY and SVGAGI. CDR3 size: 14 residues. DNA of the CDR3: TGTGCCAGCAGTTACCGGGTCCGAGGGAGTGAGCAGTACTTC. Translated, it gives CASSYRVRGSEQYF.

The chain links TRBV5-1 to TRBJ2-5, with 8 bases matching TRBD2. This CDR3 has 16 residues. V was clipped by 1 base and J by 1 base; unmatched bases: 6. Germline values: CDR1 SGHRS, CDR2 YFSETQ. The CDR3 loop is CASSLRTSGVQETQYF. In DNA, the CDR3 is TGCGCCAGCAGCTTGAGAACTAGCGGTGTCCAAGAGACCCAGTACTTC.

The chain combines TRBV29-1 with TRBJ1-1; TRBD1 matches 8 bases. Germline CDR1 SQVTM, CDR2 ANQGSEA. The J segment lost 4 bases and the V segment lost 7 bases, leaving 17 bases of the junction unmatched. The CDR3 extends over 16 amino acids. The CDR3 loop is CSGAYRGSSYGTEAFF. For the CDR3, the DNA is TGCAGCGGGGCCTACAGGGGGTCTAGTTATGGCACTGAAGCTTTCTTT.

The chain is built from TRBV7-8 and TRBJ2-7, with TRBD2 matching over 14 bases. J gave up 0 bases and V 5 bases, and 3 bases lay outside the gene matches. This CDR3 region has 16 residues. From germline, CDR1 is SGHVS and CDR2 FQNEAQ. The CDR3 DNA follows: TGTGCCAGCAGCCGCGGGACTAGCGGGAGCTCCTACGAGCAGTACTTC. Its protein is CASSRGTSGSSYEQYF.

The CDR3 DNA reads as TGTGCCAGCAGTCAACAGCTTTTCACAGATACGCAGTATTTT. As protein: CASSQQLFTDTQYF. The chain uses TRBV6-5 and TRBJ2-3; D is unresolved. V was pared by 5 bases and J by 2 bases, with 11 bases between. CDR3 size: 14 residues. The germline gives CDR1 MNHEY, CDR2 SVGAGI.